This T cell receptor (beta chain) was observed in a study of regulatory T cells in long-lasting Graves disease. The wider study: In persistent Graves' disease, antithyroid drugs had been taken for over 5 years and TSH receptor antibodies stayed positive. Study findings and constraints: New patients shared 966 public clonotypes, fewer than the approximately 3,000 shared by persistent patients. Under persistent disease, TRBV28, TRBJ1-2 and TRBJ2-5 were used preferentially.

Time point given: persistent/refractory GD, antithyroid drugs over 5 years with positive TRAb. The TCR library used RNA extracted from PBMCs. The patients included were those that came from an endocrinology department in Xi'an, China. Arm-PCR of CDR3 regions with iRepertoire HTBI primers generated TCR beta libraries. TCRdb reprocessed the multiplex PCR reads with MiXCR, giving one entry per CDR3 protein. This table holds roughly 500,000 distinct CDR3 sequences, 20% to 25% found once. This clonotype has only a few counts. Its antigen is not known. Trimming stripped 2 bases from V and 4 bases from J, with 6 bases between. The V gene's germline CDR1 is MNHEY and CDR2 SVGEGT. There are 13 residues in the CDR3.

Here the sequenced sample was peripheral blood mononuclear cells (PBMCs), taken when the disease was refractory, from a patient treated with antithyroid drugs. The clonotype originates from a female donor with Graves disease. The chain uses TRBV6-2 or TRBV6-3 and TRBJ1-3; D not certain. This CDR3 reads CASSYLGGNTIYF. Here the CDR3 DNA reads TGTGCCAGCAGTTACCTGGGCGGAAACACCATATATTTT.